This T cell receptor (beta chain) was observed in a study of shared clonotypes between healthy human individuals. Every subset had its genomic DNA shared out evenly among several immunoSEQ plates. TCRdb's table, derived via immunoSEQ multiplex PCR, lists solely in-frame clones and lacks some. The repertoire holds roughly 1.5 million clones, 95% to 99% seen once, with roughly 0.4% in the top ten. Germline lookup yields CDR1 KGHSH and CDR2 LQKENI. This CDR3 spans 16 amino acids. J gave up 3 bases and V 5 bases, and 8 bases lay outside the gene matches. Turning to this clone: The antigen remains undetermined.

Study-level results: There were few donors, and this limited the genetic and exposure-history diversity represented. The study generally estimated greater richness for naive than memory subsets.

The source is a man aged 25-40 years in good health. V usage is TRBV18 and J usage is TRBJ2-5; 11 bases align to TRBD2. Specimen: naive CD4+ T cells sorted from blood. The subset denotes: CD45RA+ positively selected. The CDR3 bases are TGTGCCAGCTCATTATGGACTAGCGGGTCTGAAGAGACCCAGTACTTC. This encodes CASSLWTSGSEETQYF.